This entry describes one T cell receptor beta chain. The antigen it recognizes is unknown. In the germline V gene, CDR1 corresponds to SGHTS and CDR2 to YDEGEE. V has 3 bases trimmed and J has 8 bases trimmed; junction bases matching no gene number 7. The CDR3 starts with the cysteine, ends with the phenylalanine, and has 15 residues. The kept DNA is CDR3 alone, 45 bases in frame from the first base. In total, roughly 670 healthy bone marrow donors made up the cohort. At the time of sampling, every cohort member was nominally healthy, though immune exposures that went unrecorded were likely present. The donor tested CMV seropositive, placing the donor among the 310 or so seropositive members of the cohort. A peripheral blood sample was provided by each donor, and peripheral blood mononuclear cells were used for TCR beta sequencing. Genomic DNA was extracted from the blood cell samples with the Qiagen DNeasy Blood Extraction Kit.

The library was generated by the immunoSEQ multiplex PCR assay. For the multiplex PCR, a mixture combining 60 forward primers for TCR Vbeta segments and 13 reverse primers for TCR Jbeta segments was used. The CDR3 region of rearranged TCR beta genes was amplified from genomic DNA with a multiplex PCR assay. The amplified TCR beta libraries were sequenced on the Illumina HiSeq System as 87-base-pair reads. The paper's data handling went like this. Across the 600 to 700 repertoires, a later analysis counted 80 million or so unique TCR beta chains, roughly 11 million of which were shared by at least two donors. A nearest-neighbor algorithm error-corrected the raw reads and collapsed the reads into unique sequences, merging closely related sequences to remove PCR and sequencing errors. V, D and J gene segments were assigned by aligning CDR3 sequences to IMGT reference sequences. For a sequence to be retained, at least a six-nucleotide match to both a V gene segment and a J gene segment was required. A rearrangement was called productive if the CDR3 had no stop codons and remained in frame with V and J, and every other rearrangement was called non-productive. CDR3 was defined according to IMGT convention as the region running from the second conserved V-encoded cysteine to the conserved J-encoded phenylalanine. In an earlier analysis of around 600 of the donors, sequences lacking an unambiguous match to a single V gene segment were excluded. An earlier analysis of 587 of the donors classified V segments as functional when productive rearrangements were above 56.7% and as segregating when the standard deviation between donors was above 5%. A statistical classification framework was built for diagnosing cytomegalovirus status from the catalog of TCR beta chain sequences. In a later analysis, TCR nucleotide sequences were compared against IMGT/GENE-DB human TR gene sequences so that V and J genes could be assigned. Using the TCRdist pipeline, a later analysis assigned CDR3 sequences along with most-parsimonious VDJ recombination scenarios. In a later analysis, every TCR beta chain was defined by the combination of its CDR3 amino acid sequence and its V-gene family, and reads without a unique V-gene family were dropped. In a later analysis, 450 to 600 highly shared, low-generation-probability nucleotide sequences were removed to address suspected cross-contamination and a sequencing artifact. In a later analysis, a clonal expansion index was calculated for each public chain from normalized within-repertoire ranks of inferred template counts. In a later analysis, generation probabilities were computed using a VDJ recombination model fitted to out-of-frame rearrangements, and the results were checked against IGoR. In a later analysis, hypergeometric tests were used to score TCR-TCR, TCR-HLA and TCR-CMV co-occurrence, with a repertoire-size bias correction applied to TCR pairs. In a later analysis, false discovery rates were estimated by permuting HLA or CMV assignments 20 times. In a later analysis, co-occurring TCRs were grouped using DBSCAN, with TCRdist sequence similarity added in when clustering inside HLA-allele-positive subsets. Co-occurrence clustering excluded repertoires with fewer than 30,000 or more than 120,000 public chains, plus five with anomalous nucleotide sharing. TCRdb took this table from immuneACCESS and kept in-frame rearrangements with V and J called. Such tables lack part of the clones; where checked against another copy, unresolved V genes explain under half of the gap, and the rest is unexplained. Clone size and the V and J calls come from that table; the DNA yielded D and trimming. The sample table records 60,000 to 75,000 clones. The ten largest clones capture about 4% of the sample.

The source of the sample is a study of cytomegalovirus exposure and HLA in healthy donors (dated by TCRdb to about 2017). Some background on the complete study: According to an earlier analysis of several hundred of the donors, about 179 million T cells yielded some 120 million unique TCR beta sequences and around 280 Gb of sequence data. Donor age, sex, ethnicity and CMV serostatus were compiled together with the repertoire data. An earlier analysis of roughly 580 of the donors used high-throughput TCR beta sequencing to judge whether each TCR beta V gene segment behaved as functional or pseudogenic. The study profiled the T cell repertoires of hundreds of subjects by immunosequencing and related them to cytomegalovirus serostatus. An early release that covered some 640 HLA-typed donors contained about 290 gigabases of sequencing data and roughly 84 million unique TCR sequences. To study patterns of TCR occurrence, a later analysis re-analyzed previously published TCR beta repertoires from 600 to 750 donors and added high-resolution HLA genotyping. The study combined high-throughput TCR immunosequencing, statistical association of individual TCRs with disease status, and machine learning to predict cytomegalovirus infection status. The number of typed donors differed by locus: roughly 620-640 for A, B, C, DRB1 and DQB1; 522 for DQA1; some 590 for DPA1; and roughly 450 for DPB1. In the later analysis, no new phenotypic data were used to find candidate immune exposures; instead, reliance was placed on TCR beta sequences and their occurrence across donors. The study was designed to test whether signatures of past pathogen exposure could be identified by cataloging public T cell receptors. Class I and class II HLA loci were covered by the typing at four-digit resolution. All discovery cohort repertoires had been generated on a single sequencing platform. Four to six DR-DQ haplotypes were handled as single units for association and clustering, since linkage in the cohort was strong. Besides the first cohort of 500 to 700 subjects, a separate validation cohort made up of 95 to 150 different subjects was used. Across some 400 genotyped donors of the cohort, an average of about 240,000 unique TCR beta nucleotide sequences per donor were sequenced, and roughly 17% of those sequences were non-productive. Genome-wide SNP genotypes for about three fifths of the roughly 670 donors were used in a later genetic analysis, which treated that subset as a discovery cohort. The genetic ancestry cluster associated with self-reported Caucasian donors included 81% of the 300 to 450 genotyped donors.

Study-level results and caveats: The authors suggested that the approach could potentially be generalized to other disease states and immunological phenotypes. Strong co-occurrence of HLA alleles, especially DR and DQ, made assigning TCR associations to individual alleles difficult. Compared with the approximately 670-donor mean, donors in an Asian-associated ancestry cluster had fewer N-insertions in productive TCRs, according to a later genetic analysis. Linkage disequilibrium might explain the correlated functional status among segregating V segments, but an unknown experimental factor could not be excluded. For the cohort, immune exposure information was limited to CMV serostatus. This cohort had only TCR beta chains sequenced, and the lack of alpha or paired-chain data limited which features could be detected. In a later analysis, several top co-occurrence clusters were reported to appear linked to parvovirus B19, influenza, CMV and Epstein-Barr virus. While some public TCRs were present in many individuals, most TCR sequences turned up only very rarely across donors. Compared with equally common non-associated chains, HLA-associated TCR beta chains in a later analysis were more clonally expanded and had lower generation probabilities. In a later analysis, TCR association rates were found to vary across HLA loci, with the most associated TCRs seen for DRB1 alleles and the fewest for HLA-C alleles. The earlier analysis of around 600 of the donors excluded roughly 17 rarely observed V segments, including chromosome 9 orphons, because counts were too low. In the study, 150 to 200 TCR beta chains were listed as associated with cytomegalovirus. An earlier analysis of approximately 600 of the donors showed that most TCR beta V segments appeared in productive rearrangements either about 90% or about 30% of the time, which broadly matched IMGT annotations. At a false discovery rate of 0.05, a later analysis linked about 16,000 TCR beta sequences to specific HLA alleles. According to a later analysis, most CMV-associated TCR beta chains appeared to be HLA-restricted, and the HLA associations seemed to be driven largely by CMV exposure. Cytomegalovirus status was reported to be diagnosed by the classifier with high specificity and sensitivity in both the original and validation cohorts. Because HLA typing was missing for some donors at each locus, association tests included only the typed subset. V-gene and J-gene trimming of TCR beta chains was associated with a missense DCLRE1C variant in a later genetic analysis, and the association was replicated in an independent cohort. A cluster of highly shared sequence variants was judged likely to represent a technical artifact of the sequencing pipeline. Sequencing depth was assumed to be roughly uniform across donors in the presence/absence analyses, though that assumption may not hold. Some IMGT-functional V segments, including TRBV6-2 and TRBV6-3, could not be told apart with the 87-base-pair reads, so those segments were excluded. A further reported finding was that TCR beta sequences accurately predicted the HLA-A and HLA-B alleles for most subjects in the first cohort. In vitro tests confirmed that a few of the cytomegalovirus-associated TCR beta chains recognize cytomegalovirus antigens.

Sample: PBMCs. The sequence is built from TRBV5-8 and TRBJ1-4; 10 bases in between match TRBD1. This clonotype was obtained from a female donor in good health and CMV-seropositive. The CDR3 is CASSSGQGMEEKLFF. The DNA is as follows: TGTGCCAGCAGCTCGGGACAGGGGATGGAGGAAAAACTGTTTTTT.